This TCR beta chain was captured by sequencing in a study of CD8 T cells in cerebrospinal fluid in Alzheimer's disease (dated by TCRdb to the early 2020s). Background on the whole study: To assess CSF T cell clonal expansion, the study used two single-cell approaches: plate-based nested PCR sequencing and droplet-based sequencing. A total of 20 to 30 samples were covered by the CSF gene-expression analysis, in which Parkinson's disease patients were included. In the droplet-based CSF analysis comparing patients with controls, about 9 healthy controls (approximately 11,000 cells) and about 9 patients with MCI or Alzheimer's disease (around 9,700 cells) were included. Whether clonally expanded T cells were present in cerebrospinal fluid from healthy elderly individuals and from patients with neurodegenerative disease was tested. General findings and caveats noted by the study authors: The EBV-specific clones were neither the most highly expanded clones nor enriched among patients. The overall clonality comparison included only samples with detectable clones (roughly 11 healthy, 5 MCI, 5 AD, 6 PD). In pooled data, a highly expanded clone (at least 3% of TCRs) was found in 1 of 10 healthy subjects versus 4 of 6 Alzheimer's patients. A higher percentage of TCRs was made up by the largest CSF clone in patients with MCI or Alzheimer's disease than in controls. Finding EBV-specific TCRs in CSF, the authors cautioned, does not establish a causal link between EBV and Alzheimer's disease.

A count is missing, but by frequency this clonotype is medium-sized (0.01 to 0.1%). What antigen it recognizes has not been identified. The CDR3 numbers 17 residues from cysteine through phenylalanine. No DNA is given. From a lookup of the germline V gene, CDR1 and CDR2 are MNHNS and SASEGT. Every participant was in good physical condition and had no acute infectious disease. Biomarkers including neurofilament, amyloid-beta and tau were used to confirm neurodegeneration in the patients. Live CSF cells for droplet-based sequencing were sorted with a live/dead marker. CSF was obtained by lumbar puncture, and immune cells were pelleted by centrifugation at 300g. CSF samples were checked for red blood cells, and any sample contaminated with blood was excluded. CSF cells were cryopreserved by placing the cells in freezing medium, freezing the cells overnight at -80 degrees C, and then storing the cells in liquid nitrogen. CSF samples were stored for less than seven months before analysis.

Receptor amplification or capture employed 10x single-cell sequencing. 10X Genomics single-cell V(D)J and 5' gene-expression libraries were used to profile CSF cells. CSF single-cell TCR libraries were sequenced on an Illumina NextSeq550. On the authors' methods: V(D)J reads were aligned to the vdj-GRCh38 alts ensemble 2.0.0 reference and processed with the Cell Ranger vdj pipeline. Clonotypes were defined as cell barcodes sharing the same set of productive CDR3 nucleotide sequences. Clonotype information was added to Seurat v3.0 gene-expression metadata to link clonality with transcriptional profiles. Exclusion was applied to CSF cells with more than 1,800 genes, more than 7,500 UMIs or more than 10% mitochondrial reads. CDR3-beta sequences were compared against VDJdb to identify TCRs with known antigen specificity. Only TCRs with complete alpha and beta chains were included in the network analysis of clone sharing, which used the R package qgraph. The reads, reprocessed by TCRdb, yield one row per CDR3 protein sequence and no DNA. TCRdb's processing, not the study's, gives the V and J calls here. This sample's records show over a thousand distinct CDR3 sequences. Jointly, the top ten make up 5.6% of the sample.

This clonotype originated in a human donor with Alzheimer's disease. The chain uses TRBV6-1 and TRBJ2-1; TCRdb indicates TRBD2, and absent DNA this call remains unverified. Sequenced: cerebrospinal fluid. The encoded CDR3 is CASRATAGLAGGLEQFF.